The 23 T cell receptor beta chains reported below all come from one sample, sequenced in a study of control samples from healthy donors and cancer patients. The repertoire was sequenced with immunoSEQ multiplex PCR; TCRdb's copy has only in-frame clones and lacks some. The sample holds about 150,000 clones, 75% to 90% seen once. Input material: blood. These receptor sequences come from a man aged 25 to 40 in good health.

This clone was seen just once. This chain links TRBV6-5 with TRBJ1-2; D gene uncertain. The CDR3 sequence is 14 residues long. Trimming removed 7 bases from V and 4 bases from J, with 16 bases in between. Germline V gene data show CDR1 as MNHEY and CDR2 as SVGAGI. In nucleotides, the CDR3 is TGTGCCAGCACATCTCTAGACGGGGTCTATGGCTACACCTTC. Translated: CASTSLDGVYGYTF.

The chain links TRBV11-2 to TRBJ1-1, with D uncertain. The germline V gene encodes CDR1 SGHAT and CDR2 FQNNGV. V was pared by 1 base and J by 0 bases, with 6 bases between. CDR3 length equals 14 residues. CDR3 nucleotide sequence: TGTGCCAGCAGCTTAGTACGGATGAACACTGAAGCTTTCTTT. Translation gives CASSLVRMNTEAFF.

This clone appeared a few times. Within the sample, other DNA sequences also encode this same CDR3. The chain has TRBV6-1 and TRBJ1-1; unclear D gene. Trimming left V 0 bases short and J 1 base short, with 3 bases between. Germline V gives CDR1 MNHNS, CDR2 SASEGT. This CDR3 contains 13 residues. This chain's CDR3 is CASSEAGNTEAFF. CDR3 DNA sequence: TGTGCCAGCAGTGAAGCGGGGAACACTGAAGCTTTCTTT.

The J gene is TRBJ2-7, the V gene TRBV3-1 (or the pseudogene TRBV3-2); TRBD1 might be the D (7 bases). V was trimmed by 4 bases and J by 2 bases, leaving 9 bases between them. Germline V gene sequence: CDR1 LGHDT, CDR2 YNNKEL (reference sequence). The CDR3 extends over 13 amino acids. CDR3 bases: TGTGCCAGCAGCCGCAGGGGGGCCTACGAGCAGTACTTC. It codes for CASSRRGAYEQYF.

The genes are TRBV4-1 and TRBJ2-1; TRBD2 agrees at 8 bases. V trimming: 4 bases; J trimming: 8 bases; junction bases outside the gene matches: 13. The CDR3 runs to 16 residues. Germline V gene data show CDR1 as MGHRA and CDR2 as YSYEKL. The CDR3 is CASSPDVPGGAYEQFF. In DNA form, the CDR3 reads TGCGCCAGCAGCCCAGATGTGCCCGGGGGGGCGTATGAGCAGTTCTTC.

The chain couples TRBV5-8 to TRBJ2-7; TRBD1 is a possible D gene (6 bases). V lost 2 bases to trimming and J lost 5 bases, with 11 bases between them. The V gene's germline CDR1 is SGHTS and CDR2 YDEGEE. CDR3 length equals 13 residues. The chain's CDR3 is CASSFNRANEQYF. The CDR3 DNA reads as TGTGCCAGCAGCTTCAACAGGGCCAACGAGCAGTACTTC. The full variable domain, rest sourced from reference TRBV5-8 and TRBJ2-7, is EAGVTQSPTHLIKTRGQQATLRCSPISGHTSVYWYQQALGLGLQFLLWYDEGEERNRGNFPPRFSGRQFPNYSSELNVNALELEDSALYLCASSFNRANEQYFGPGTRLTVT.

The V call is TRBV24-1, the J call TRBJ1-2; 10 bases agree with TRBD1. J gave up 3 bases and V 5 bases, and 5 bases lay outside the gene matches. The CDR3 has 15 amino acids. Per germline, CDR1 KGHDR and CDR2 SFDVKD. CDR3 region: CATSGGQGGYYGYTF. The CDR3 DNA sequence: TGTGCCACCAGTGGTGGACAGGGGGGCTACTATGGCTACACCTTC.

The chain links TRBV3-1 (or the pseudogene TRBV3-2) to TRBJ1-5; 10 bases agree with TRBD1. Per germline, CDR1 LGHDT and CDR2 YNNKEL (reference sequence). V was clipped by 6 bases and J by 3 bases; unmatched bases: 2. The CDR3 contains 14 residues. The CDR3 DNA reads TGTGCCAGCAGGGGGACAGGGGTCAATCAGCCCCAGCATTTT. Its translation is CASRGTGVNQPQHF.

This chain links TRBV6-2 or TRBV6-3 with TRBJ1-1, with D uncertain. In germline, CDR1 is MNHEY, CDR2 SVGEGT. The V end lost 4 bases, the J end lost 1 base, and 10 bases lay between the germline ends. The CDR3 extends over 14 amino acids. The CDR3 loop reads CASSSDLTNTEAFF. The CDR3 DNA reads TGTGCCAGCAGTTCCGACTTGACGAACACTGAAGCTTTCTTT.

This chain links TRBV2 with TRBJ2-3; 7 bases align to TRBD1. This CDR3 spans 16 amino acids. From germline, CDR1 is SNHLY and CDR2 FYNNEI. J lost 1 base, V lost 1 base, and 5 bases had no gene match. The CDR3 region has the DNA TGTGCCAGCAGTGAAGAAGGGGGCAGACGCACAGATACGCAGTATTTT. Protein sequence: CASSEEGGRRTDTQYF.

The chain is built from TRBV7-3 and TRBJ2-2; D not certain. This CDR3 is built from 13 residues. Germline lookup yields CDR1 SGHTA and CDR2 FQGTGA. The V and J ends lost 5 bases and 6 bases respectively, with 10 bases between them. The CDR3 loop is CASSQITAGELFF. The CDR3 DNA reads TGTGCCAGCAGCCAGATTACGGCCGGGGAGCTGTTTTTT.

This chain joins TRBV7-2 and TRBJ2-1, with 7 positions matching TRBD2. The CDR3 consists of 14 residues. CDR1 SGHTA and CDR2 FQGNSA come from the germline V gene. V lost 4 bases and J lost 8; bases outside the gene matches: 8. CDR3 loop: CASSSWTSRYEQFF. In DNA, the CDR3 is TGTGCCAGCAGCTCGTGGACTAGTAGATATGAGCAGTTCTTC.

CDR3 sequence reads: CASSLVQGLLNTEAFF. The CDR3 DNA reads as TGTGCCAGCAGCTTAGTCCAGGGGCTGCTGAACACTGAAGCTTTCTTT. This chain connects TRBV7-9 to TRBJ1-1, with D possibly being TRBD1 (6 bases). The V and J ends lost 1 base and 0 bases respectively, with 12 bases between them. The CDR3 has 16 residues. Germline CDR1 SEHNR, CDR2 FQNEAQ (reference sequence).

V and J are TRBV4-3 and TRBJ2-5; 10 nucleotides align to TRBD2. J was trimmed by 5 bases and V by 3 bases; bases with no gene match: 6. The CDR3 is made up of 15 amino acids. The germline V gene has CDR1 LGHNA and CDR2 YSLEER. The CDR3 DNA reads TGCGCCAGCAGCCACGCCAGCGGGGGGGTCGAGACCCAGTACTTC. It is translated as CASSHASGGVETQYF.

The chain joins TRBV5-1 to TRBJ2-1, with no clear D. Germline CDR1 reads SGHRS; CDR2 reads YFSETQ. V was cut by 2 bases and J by 8 bases, with 17 bases left in between. This CDR3 has 15 residues. In nucleotides, the CDR3 is TGCGCCAGCAGCTTTGGCCCGGTCCCTAACGATGAGCAGTTCTTC. This encodes CASSFGPVPNDEQFF.

The J gene is TRBJ1-3, the V gene TRBV9, with no clear D. The germline CDR1 and CDR2 sequences are SGDLS and YYNGEE. Trimming took off 0 bases at V and 0 bases at J, with 10 bases between the two ends. This CDR3 has 16 residues. CDR3 loop: CASSVDPGLSGNTIYF. The CDR3, as DNA: TGTGCCAGCAGCGTAGATCCAGGACTCTCTGGAAACACCATATATTTT.

The rearrangement joins TRBV15 to TRBJ1-3; 8 bases are a match to TRBD1. Looked up from germline, CDR1 is LNHNV and CDR2 is YYDKDF (reference sequence). Trimming took 0 bases from V and 4 from J; bases not matched to a gene: 2. The length of the CDR3 is 15 residues. The chain's CDR3 is CATSRDAGGGNTIYF. CDR3 nucleotide sequence: TGTGCCACCAGCAGAGATGCAGGGGGCGGAAACACCATATATTTT.

The V call is TRBV7-3, the J call TRBJ2-1, with 8 nucleotides matching TRBD2. This CDR3 is 15 amino acids long. Trimming at V came to 0 bases and at J to 4 bases, leaving 2 bases not matched to a gene. Germline V lookup: CDR1 SGHTA, CDR2 FQGTGA. The CDR3, as DNA: TGTGCCAGCAGCTTAACCCAGCGGGGGTACAATGAGCAGTTCTTC. Translated: CASSLTQRGYNEQFF.

The V and J genes are TRBV7-2 and TRBJ2-5; 10 bases map to TRBD1. Germline CDR1 and CDR2: SGHTA and FQGNSA. The CDR3 is 15 residues long. The ends lost 5 bases at V and 4 bases at J; junction bases unmatched: 7. Written as DNA, the CDR3 is TGTGCCAGCAGCAGCAGACAGGGGGCGGCAGAGACCCAGTACTTC. This sequence encodes CASSSRQGAAETQYF.

On this clone itself: Distinct nucleotide sequences in the sample also encode this CDR3. This rearrangement joins TRBV6-6 to TRBJ2-2; D perhaps matches TRBD2 (5 bases). The CDR3 spans 16 residues. V was cut by 0 bases and J by 0 bases, with 8 bases left in between. Germline values: CDR1 MNHNY, CDR2 SVGAGI (reference sequence). CDR3: CASSYSRAANTGELFF. DNA of the CDR3: TGTGCCAGCAGTTACTCGCGGGCAGCGAACACCGGGGAGCTGTTTTTT.

The chain combines TRBV9 with TRBJ2-1; 9 bases are shared with TRBD1. Per germline, CDR1 SGDLS and CDR2 YYNGEE. CDR3 length: 18 residues. Unmatched junction bases numbered 13, after V lost 0 bases and J lost 6 bases. CDR3 protein: CASSVEGVWGTGSNEQFF. CDR3 bases: TGTGCCAGCAGCGTAGAGGGGGTTTGGGGGACAGGGTCCAATGAGCAGTTCTTC.

The V gene is TRBV4-2, the J gene TRBJ2-7, with TRBD1 matching 10 bases. The CDR3 runs 15 residues. In germline, CDR1 is LGHNA, CDR2 YNFKEQ. Trimming cost V 2 bases and J 4 bases; bases outside gene matches: 5. The CDR3 spells CASSQRTGGGYEQYF. In nucleotides, the CDR3 is TGTGCCAGCAGCCAAAGGACAGGGGGAGGTTACGAGCAGTACTTC.

The chain recombines TRBV23-1 with TRBJ1-4; D call uncertain. TRBV23-1 qualifies as an ORF whose function is uncertain. The CDR3 loop spans 15 amino acids. Trimming left V 2 bases short and J 2 bases short, with 9 bases between. As DNA, the CDR3 is TGCGCCAGCAGTCAAAGGTCTAGGACTAATGAAAAACTGTTTTTT. Its protein is CASSQRSRTNEKLFF.